The 18 T cell receptor beta chains below come from one sample, sequenced in a study of CD8 T cells in ankylosing spondylitis. Study-wide findings and caveats: Seemingly characteristic of ankylosing spondylitis blood was a TCR beta motif consisting of about 8 highly homologous variants.

These TCRs' antigens remain unknown. Each CDR3 protein gets one entry after TCRdb re-called the 5' RACE reads with MiXCR. In the table there are 350,000 to 550,000 distinct CDR3 sequences, 20% to 30% of which are singletons. The sample consisted of blood, either unsorted or a sorted T cell fraction (not recorded which). These receptor sequences come from a male donor with ankylosing spondylitis.

The CDR3 sequence: CAWSRISSNQPQHF. The CDR3 DNA reads as TGTGCCTGGTCCCGGATTTCAAGCAATCAGCCCCAGCATTTT. The chain couples TRBV30 to TRBJ1-5; D remains ambiguous. V lost 5 bases, J lost 1 base, and 12 bases lay in between. This CDR3 comprises 14 residues. Germline CDR1 GTSNPN, CDR2 SVGIG (reference sequence). The whole variable domain, filled in from reference TRBV30 and TRBJ1-5, reads SQTIHQWPATLVQPVGSPLSLECTVEGTSNPNLYWYRQAAGRGLQLLFYSVGIGQISSEVPQNLSASRPQDRQFILSSKKLLLSDSGFYLCAWSRISSNQPQHFGDGTRLSIL.

The gene calls are TRBV20-1 and TRBJ2-1, with 9 bases identical to TRBD1. The CDR3 length is 16 residues. Trimming cost V 3 bases and J 7 bases; bases outside gene matches: 13. Germline V gives CDR1 DFQATT, CDR2 SNEGSKA (reference sequence). The CDR3 spells CSASGSSGTGYNEQFF. For the CDR3, the DNA is TGCAGTGCTAGCGGCTCGTCCGGGACAGGGTATAATGAGCAGTTCTTC.

The gene calls are TRBV20-1 and TRBJ2-2; 13 nucleotides align to TRBD2. This CDR3 is 16 amino acids long. Germline V gene data show CDR1 as DFQATT and CDR2 as SNEGSKA (reference sequence). V gave up 1 base and J gave up 6 bases; unmatched junction bases: 5. This CDR3 reads CSARARTSGSSGELFF. As DNA, the CDR3 is TGCAGTGCTAGAGCCCGGACTAGCGGGAGCTCCGGGGAGCTGTTTTTT.

This clonotype has only a few counts. The chain recombines TRBV5-1 with TRBJ1-1; D is possibly TRBD1 (6 bases). Germline V gene data show CDR1 as SGHRS and CDR2 as YFSETQ. Trimming left V 6 bases short and J 4 bases short, with 13 bases between. This CDR3 has 13 residues. The CDR3 loop reads CASKQGGATEAFF. CDR3 DNA sequence: TGCGCCAGCAAACAGGGAGGAGCCACTGAAGCTTTCTTT.

This clonotype has a handful of counts. V is TRBV10-3 and J is TRBJ2-7, with TRBD2 matching 9 bases. V shed 7 bases and J 5 bases; nucleotides not matched to a gene: 9. Germline-derived CDR1 and CDR2 are ENHRY and SYGVKD. This CDR3 region has 14 residues. CDR3 DNA sequence: TGTGCCATCACCGCGACTAGCGGCACCCACGAGCAGTACTTC. Its translation: CAITATSGTHEQYF.

CDR3 amino acids: CASSLVLIRTSNKEQFF. For the CDR3, the DNA is TGTGCCAGCAGTTTGGTTTTGATTAGGACTAGCAATAAGGAGCAGTTCTTC. The chain uses TRBV6-5 and TRBJ2-1; TRBD2 aligns across 8 bases. The CDR3 sequence is 17 residues long. Trimming cost V 4 bases and J 10 bases; bases outside gene matches: 18. The germline V gene encodes CDR1 MNHEY and CDR2 SVGAGI.

This clonotype appeared a few times. J is TRBJ2-7 and V is TRBV7-9; 8 bases line up with TRBD1. Looked up from germline, CDR1 is SEHNR and CDR2 is FQNEAQ (reference sequence). This CDR3 contains 14 residues. The J segment lost 1 base and the V segment lost 4 bases, leaving 3 bases of the junction unmatched. The CDR3 nucleotides are TGTGCCAGCAGCTCTGACAGGGGATCCTACGAGCAGTACGTC. It translates to CASSSDRGSYEQYV.

The sample holds many counts of this clonotype. The chain links TRBV10-3 to TRBJ1-2, with D perhaps TRBD1 (5 bases). This CDR3 is built from 14 residues. Germline CDR1 reads ENHRY; CDR2 reads SYGVKD. With 0 bases removed from V and 4 bases from J, the gap between germline ends came to 9 bases. DNA for the CDR3: TGTGCCATCAGTGAGTCGACAGAGCTCTATGGCTACACCTTC. It specifies CAISESTELYGYTF.

In DNA, the CDR3 is TGTGCCAGCAGTTTTGACAGGGCCCCTCGCAATGAGCAGTTCTTC. Protein: CASSFDRAPRNEQFF. The chain recombines TRBV12-3 or TRBV12-4 with TRBJ2-1; 7 nucleotides align to TRBD1. The CDR3 spans 15 residues. With 3 bases clipped from V and 6 bases from J, the junction kept 8 bases outside the gene matches.

The J gene is TRBJ1-5, the V gene TRBV29-1; tentatively, D is TRBD1 (6 bases). CDR1 and CDR2 from the germline V gene are SQVTM and ANQGSEA. The CDR3 runs to 16 residues. V lost 3 bases to trimming and J lost 4 bases, with 19 bases between them. This CDR3 is CSVEGAKSLQNQPQHF. The CDR3 DNA is TGCAGCGTTGAGGGGGCCAAGTCTCTGCAGAATCAGCCCCAGCATTTT.

The J gene is TRBJ1-2, the V gene TRBV6-5; perhaps TRBD1 as D (6 bases). The CDR3 has 11 residues. The germline CDR1 and CDR2 sequences are MNHEY and SVGAGI. V was cut by 0 bases and J by 11 bases, with 7 bases left in between. CDR3 residues: CASSYSGQYTF. The CDR3 DNA reads as TGTGCCAGCAGTTACTCCGGACAGTACACCTTC.

This clonotype was seen a few times. The chain is built from TRBV4-2 and TRBJ2-1; 7 nucleotides agree with TRBD2. The J segment lost 8 bases and the V segment lost 7 bases, leaving 14 bases of the junction unmatched. Germline V gene lookup returns CDR1 LGHNA and CDR2 YNFKEQ. CDR3 length: 15 residues. The CDR3 loop reads CASTSAAGVADEQFF. In DNA form, the CDR3 reads TGTGCCAGCACCTCTGCGGCGGGAGTTGCGGATGAGCAGTTCTTC.

This chain links TRBV20-1 with TRBJ2-3; D perhaps matches TRBD2 (6 bases). Germline V gene data show CDR1 as DFQATT and CDR2 as SNEGSKA (reference sequence). The CDR3 has 16 amino acids. V dropped 3 bases and J dropped 0 bases, with 16 bases sitting between them. The CDR3 region is CSARGGPLWSTDTQYF. The CDR3 region has the DNA TGCAGTGCTAGGGGGGGACCCCTTTGGAGCACAGATACGCAGTATTTT.

This clonotype was seen many times. The chain employs TRBV7-9 and TRBJ2-1; TRBD2 aligns across 7 bases. The CDR3 loop spans 15 amino acids. Trimming cost V 4 bases and J 0 bases; bases outside gene matches: 3. CDR1 is SEHNR and CDR2 is FQNEAQ in the germline V gene (reference sequence). CDR3 residues: CASSSTSASYNEQFF. In DNA, the CDR3 is TGTGCCAGCAGCTCTACTAGCGCCTCCTACAATGAGCAGTTCTTC.

This clonotype was recorded many times. CDR3 protein: CATSDSSSGAGGYNEQFF. In DNA form, the CDR3 reads TGTGCCACCAGTGATTCCTCTAGCGGGGCCGGGGGTTACAATGAGCAGTTCTTC. The V gene is TRBV24-1, the J gene TRBJ2-1, with 9 positions matching TRBD2. Per the germline V gene, CDR1 is KGHDR and CDR2 is SFDVKD. Trimming removed 2 bases from V and 4 bases from J; junction bases left unmatched: 11. This CDR3 spans 18 amino acids.

This clonotype was recorded a few times. V usage is TRBV5-1 and J usage is TRBJ2-1; no clear D. This CDR3 is 13 amino acids long. The germline V and J ends were trimmed by 4 bases and 5 bases, with 10 bases remaining between them. Germline V gene lookup returns CDR1 SGHRS and CDR2 YFSETQ. In DNA, the CDR3 is TGCGCCAGCAGCGCCGATCCCCACAATGAGCAGTTCTTC. The encoded protein is CASSADPHNEQFF. Full variable domain (outside the CDR3, taken from reference TRBV5-1 and TRBJ2-1): KAGVTQTPRYLIKTRGQQVTLSCSPISGHRSVSWYQQTPGQGLQFLFEYFSETQRNKGNFPGRFSGRQFSNSRSEMNVSTLELGDSALYLCASSADPHNEQFFGPGTRLTVL.

This clonotype was observed a few times. The chain recombines TRBV5-1 with TRBJ2-2, with 7 bases aligning to TRBD1. The CDR3 has 17 residues. CDR1 and CDR2 from the germline V gene are SGHRS and YFSETQ. V lost 4 bases and J lost 6; bases outside the gene matches: 15. The CDR3 DNA reads as TGCGCCAGCAGCGCCGCAAAGACAGGGAATAGCGCCGGGGAGCTGTTTTTT. Residues: CASSAAKTGNSAGELFF.

The J gene is TRBJ2-3, the V gene TRBV4-1; 7 nucleotides line up with TRBD1. Germline loops: CDR1 MGHRA, CDR2 YSYEKL. This CDR3 has 15 residues. The V gene end was trimmed by 0 bases and the J gene end by 5 bases; junction bases not matched to a gene: 5. The CDR3 is CASSQEETGLDTQYF. CDR3 bases: TGCGCCAGCAGCCAAGAGGAGACAGGGTTAGATACGCAGTATTTT.